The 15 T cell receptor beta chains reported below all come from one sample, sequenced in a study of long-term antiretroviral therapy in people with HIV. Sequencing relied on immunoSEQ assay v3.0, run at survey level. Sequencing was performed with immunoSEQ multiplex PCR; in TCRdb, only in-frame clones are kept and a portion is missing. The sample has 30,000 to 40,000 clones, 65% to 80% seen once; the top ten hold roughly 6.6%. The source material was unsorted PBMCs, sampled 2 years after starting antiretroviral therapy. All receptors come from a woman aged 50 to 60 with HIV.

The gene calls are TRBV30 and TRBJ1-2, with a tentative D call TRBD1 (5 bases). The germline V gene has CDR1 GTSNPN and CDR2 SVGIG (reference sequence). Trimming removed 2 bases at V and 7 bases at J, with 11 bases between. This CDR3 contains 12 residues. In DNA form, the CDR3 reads TGTGCCTGGAGTTGGTTGGGGGGTGGCTACACCTTC. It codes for CAWSWLGGGYTF.

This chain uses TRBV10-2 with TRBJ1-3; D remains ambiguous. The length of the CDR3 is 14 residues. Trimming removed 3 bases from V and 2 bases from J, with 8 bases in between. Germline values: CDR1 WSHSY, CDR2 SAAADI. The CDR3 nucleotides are TGCGCCAGCAGTGAATTAGGAGCTGGAAACACCATATATTTT. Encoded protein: CASSELGAGNTIYF.

CDR3 in amino acids: CASSLDGDRGHEQYF. The CDR3 coding sequence is TGCGCCAGCAGCTTGGACGGGGACAGGGGGCACGAGCAGTACTTC. The genes are TRBV5-1 and TRBJ2-7; 12 nucleotides align to TRBD1. The J segment lost 5 bases and the V segment lost 0 bases, leaving 3 bases of the junction unmatched. Looked up from germline, CDR1 is SGHRS and CDR2 is YFSETQ. CDR3 length equals 15 residues.

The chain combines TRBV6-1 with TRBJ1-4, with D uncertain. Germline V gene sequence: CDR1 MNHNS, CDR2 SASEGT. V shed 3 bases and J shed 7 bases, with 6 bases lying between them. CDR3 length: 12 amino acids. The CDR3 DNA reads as TGTGCCAGCAGTGACGTTGTTGAAAAACTGTTTTTT. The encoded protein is CASSDVVEKLFF.

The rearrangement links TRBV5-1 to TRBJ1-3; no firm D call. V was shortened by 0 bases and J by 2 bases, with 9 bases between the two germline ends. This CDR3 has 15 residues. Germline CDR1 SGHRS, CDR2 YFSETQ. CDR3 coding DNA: TGCGCCAGCAGCTTGGGACCAACCACTGGAAACACCATATATTTT. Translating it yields CASSLGPTTGNTIYF.

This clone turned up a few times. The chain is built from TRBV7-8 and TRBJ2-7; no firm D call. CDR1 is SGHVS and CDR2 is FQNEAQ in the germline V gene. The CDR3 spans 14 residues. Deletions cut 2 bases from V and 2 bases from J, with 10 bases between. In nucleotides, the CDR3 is TGTGCCAGCAGCTTAATGCCGGGCCCCTACGAGCAGTACGTC. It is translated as CASSLMPGPYEQYV.

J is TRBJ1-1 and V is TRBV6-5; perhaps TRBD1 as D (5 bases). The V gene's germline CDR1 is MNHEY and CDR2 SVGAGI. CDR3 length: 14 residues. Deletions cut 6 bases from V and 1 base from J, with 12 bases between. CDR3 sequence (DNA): TGTGCCAGCAGCCCCTCTGGGGGGAACACTGAAGCTTTCTTT. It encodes CASSPSGGNTEAFF.

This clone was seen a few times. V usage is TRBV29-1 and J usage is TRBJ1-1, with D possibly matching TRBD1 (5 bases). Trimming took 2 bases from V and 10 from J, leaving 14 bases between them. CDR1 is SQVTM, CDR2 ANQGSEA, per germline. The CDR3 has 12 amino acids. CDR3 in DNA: TGCAGCGTTGAAAGGGACCTCGGGGGAGCTTTCTTT. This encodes CSVERDLGGAFF. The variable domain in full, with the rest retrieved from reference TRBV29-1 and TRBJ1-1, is SAVISQKPSRDICQRGTSLTIQCQVDSQVTMMFWYRQQPGQSLTLIATANQGSEATYESGFVIDKFPISRPNLTFSTLTVSNMSPEDSSIYLCSVERDLGGAFFGQGTRLTVV.

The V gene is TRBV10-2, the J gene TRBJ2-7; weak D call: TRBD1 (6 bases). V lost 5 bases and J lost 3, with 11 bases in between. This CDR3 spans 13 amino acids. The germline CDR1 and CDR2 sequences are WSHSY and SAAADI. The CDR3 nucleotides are TGCGCCAGCAGTTCCGGGACAAACTACGAGCAGTACTTC. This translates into CASSSGTNYEQYF.

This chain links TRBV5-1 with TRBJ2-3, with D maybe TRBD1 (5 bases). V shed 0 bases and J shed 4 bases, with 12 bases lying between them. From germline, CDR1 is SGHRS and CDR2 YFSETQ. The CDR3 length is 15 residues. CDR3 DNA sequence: TGCGCCAGCAGCTTGGTGGCAGCAGGGTCAGATACGCAGTATTTT. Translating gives CASSLVAAGSDTQYF.

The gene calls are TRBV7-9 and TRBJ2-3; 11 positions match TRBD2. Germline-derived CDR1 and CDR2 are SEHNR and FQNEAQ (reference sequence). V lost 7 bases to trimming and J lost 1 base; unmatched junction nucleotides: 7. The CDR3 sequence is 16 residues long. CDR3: CASKVAGGGGTDTQYF. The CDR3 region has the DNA TGTGCCAGCAAAGTAGCGGGGGGGGGCGGCACAGATACGCAGTATTTT.

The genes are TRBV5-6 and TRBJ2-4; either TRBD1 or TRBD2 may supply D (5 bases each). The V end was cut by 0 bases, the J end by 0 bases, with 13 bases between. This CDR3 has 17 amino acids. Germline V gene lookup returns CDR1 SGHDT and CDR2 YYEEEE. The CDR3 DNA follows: TGTGCCAGCAGCTTGGGTCGGGGCGGACTAGCCAAAAACATTCAGTACTTC. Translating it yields CASSLGRGGLAKNIQYF.

CDR3 region: CASSLQLAGGPATGELFF. The CDR3 nucleotides read TGCGCCAGCAGCTTGCAACTAGCGGGGGGGCCAGCCACCGGGGAGCTGTTTTTT. The chain links TRBV5-1 to TRBJ2-2; 13 bases map to TRBD2. The CDR3 is 18 amino acids. Germline CDR1 is SGHRS and CDR2 is YFSETQ. The V and J ends lost 1 base and 4 bases, in that order; junction bases with no gene match: 7.

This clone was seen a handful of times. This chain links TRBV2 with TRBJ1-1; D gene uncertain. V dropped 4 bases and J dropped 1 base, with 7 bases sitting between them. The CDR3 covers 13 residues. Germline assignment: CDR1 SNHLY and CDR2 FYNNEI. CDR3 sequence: CASSGQKNTEAFF. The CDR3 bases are TGTGCCAGCAGTGGCCAGAAGAACACTGAAGCTTTCTTT.

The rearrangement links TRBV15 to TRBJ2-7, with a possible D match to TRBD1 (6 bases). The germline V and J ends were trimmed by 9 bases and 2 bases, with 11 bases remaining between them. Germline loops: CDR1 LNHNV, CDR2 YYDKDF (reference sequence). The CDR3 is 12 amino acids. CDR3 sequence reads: CATGHQAYEQYV. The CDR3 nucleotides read TGTGCCACGGGACATCAGGCCTACGAGCAGTACGTC.